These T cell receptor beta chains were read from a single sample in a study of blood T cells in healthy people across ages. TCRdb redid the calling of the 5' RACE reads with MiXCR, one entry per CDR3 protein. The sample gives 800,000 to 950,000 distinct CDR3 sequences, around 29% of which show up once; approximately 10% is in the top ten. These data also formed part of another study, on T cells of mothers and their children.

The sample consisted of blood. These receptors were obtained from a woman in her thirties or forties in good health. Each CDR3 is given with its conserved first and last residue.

cdr3_aa: CASSFPGSFTEAFF
j_call: TRBJ1-1
v_call: TRBV5-1

cdr3_aa: CASSNAGANSPLHF
j_call: TRBJ1-6
v_call: TRBV7-2

cdr3_aa: CASSTRQGTTGELFF
j_call: TRBJ2-2
v_call: TRBV27

cdr3_aa: CASSLGTSGSNEQFF
j_call: TRBJ2-1
v_call: TRBV28

cdr3_aa: CASSQDERQPQHF
j_call: TRBJ1-5
v_call: TRBV4-3

cdr3_aa: CASRWGYSSGANVLTF
j_call: TRBJ2-6
v_call: TRBV10-2

cdr3_aa: CASSQDHGIGNIQYF
j_call: TRBJ2-4
v_call: TRBV14

cdr3_aa: CSVEGGDNQPQHF
j_call: TRBJ1-5
v_call: TRBV29-1

cdr3_aa: CSARQGAQNQPQHF
j_call: TRBJ1-5
v_call: TRBV20-1

cdr3_aa: CASTSWRDFEDTQYF
j_call: TRBJ2-3
v_call: TRBV7-8

cdr3_aa: CASSLRFEAFF
j_call: TRBJ1-1
v_call: TRBV28

cdr3_aa: CASSPNPEPFEAFF
j_call: TRBJ1-1
v_call: TRBV18

cdr3_aa: CASSQEAGTVNYEQYF
j_call: TRBJ2-7
v_call: TRBV4-1

cdr3_aa: CSARASGGAGGTDTQYF
j_call: TRBJ2-3
v_call: TRBV20-1

cdr3_aa: CASSVQPNTEAFF
j_call: TRBJ1-1
v_call: TRBV2

cdr3_aa: CAGSLGQGTGGYTF
j_call: TRBJ1-2
v_call: TRBV5-1

cdr3_aa: CSVQQETQYF
j_call: TRBJ2-5
v_call: TRBV29-1

cdr3_aa: CASRPGQGAPGANVLTF
j_call: TRBJ2-6
v_call: TRBV28

cdr3_aa: CASSFVENYGYTF
j_call: TRBJ1-2
v_call: TRBV28

cdr3_aa: CASSLPRRTGGSGAYTF
j_call: TRBJ1-2
v_call: TRBV7-9

cdr3_aa: CASILRGIPEAFF
j_call: TRBJ1-1
v_call: TRBV28

cdr3_aa: CASSSWTSGTGTQYF
j_call: TRBJ2-5
v_call: TRBV7-2

cdr3_aa: CATSSGQVTYGYTF
j_call: TRBJ1-2
v_call: TRBV15

cdr3_aa: CASSLGGLEAFF
j_call: TRBJ1-1
v_call: TRBV12-3/TRBV12-4

cdr3_aa: CASSHRPYNEQFF
j_call: TRBJ2-1
v_call: TRBV5-5

cdr3_aa: CSASARVGQPQHF
j_call: TRBJ1-5
v_call: TRBV20-1

cdr3_aa: CASSAPFRVAGSYNEQFF
j_call: TRBJ2-1
v_call: TRBV9

cdr3_aa: CASNTGTWRYF
j_call: TRBJ2-7
v_call: TRBV6-6

cdr3_aa: CASSSAQGENIQYF
j_call: TRBJ2-4
v_call: TRBV5-1

cdr3_aa: CASSGLVPEQFF
j_call: TRBJ2-1
v_call: TRBV7-6

cdr3_aa: CSARDQCTEAFF
j_call: TRBJ1-1
v_call: TRBV20-1

cdr3_aa: CSVPEPWGTDTQYF
j_call: TRBJ2-3
v_call: TRBV20-1

cdr3_aa: CASSDQQANYGYTF
j_call: TRBJ1-2
v_call: TRBV6-5

cdr3_aa: CSVETGGQGSNQPQHF
j_call: TRBJ1-5
v_call: TRBV29-1

cdr3_aa: CASSSQRGAYEQYF
j_call: TRBJ2-7
v_call: TRBV7-2

cdr3_aa: CSAGDKETQYF
j_call: TRBJ2-5
v_call: TRBV20-1

cdr3_aa: CASSVALRDTSYGYTF
j_call: TRBJ1-2
v_call: TRBV9

cdr3_aa: CASSIPTDNMNTEAFF
j_call: TRBJ1-1
v_call: TRBV9

cdr3_aa: CASTLGGGGASDTQYF
j_call: TRBJ2-3
v_call: TRBV12-3/TRBV12-4

cdr3_aa: CASSLPGYNSPLHF
j_call: TRBJ1-6
v_call: TRBV7-2